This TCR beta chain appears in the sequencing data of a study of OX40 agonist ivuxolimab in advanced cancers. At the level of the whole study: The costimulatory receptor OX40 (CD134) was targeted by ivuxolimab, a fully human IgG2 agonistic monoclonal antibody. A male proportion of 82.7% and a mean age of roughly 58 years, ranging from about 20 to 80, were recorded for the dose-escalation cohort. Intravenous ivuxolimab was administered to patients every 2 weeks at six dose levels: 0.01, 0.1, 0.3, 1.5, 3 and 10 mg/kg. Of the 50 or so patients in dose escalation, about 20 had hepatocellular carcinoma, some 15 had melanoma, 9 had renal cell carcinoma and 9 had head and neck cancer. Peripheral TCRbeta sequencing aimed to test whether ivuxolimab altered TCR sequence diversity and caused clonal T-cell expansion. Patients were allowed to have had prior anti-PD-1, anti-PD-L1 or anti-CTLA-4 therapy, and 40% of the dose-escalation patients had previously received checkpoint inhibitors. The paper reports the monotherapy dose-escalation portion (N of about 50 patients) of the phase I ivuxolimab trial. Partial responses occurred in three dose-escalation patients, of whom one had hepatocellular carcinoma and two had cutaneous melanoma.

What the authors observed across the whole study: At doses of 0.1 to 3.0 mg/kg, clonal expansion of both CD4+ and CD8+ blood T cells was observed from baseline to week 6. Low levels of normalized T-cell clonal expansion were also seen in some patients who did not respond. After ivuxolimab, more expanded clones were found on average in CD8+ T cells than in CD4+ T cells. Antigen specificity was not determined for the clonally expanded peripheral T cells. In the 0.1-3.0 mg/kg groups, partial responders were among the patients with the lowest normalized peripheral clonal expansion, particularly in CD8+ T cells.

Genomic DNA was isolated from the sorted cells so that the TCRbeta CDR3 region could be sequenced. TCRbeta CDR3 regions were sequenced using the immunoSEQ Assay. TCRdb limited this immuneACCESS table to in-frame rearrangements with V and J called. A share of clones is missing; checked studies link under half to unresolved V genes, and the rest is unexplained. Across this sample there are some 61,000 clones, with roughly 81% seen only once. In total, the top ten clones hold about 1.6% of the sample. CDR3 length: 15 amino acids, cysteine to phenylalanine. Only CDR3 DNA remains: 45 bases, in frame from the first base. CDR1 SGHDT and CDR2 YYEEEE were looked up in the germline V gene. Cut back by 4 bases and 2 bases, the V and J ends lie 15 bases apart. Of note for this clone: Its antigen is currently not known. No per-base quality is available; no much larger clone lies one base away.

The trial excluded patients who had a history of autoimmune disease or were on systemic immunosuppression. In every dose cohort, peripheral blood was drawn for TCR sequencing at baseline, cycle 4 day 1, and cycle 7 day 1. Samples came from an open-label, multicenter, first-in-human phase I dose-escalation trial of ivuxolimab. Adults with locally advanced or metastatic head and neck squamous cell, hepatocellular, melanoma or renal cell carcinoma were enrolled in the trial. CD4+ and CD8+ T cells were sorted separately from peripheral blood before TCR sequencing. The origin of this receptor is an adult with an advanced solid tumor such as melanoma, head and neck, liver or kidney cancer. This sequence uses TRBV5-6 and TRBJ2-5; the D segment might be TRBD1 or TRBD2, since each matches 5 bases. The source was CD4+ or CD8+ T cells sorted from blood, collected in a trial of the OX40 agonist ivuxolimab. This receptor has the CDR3 CASSRQGPTQETQYF. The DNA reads TGTGCCAGCAGCCGGCAGGGACCGACACAAGAGACCCAGTACTTC.